This T cell receptor beta chain was found in a study of control samples from healthy donors and cancer patients. CDR3 length equals 16 residues. V was pared by 3 bases and J by 10 bases, with 8 bases of the junction left unmatched. The germline gives CDR1 SEHNR, CDR2 FQNEAQ (reference sequence). The protocol was immunoSEQ multiplex PCR, while the TCRdb copy is restricted to in-frame clones and leaves out a portion. The sample has some 130,000 clones, about 93% seen once. The sample was blood. The TCR was taken from a man aged 40-50 years in good health. The genes are TRBV7-9 and TRBJ1-6, with 11 bases aligning to TRBD1. The DNA for the CDR3 is TGTGCCAGCAGCTTCGCCGGACAGGGGGCTGGCTCACCCCTCCACTTT. Amino acid sequence: CASSFAGQGAGSPLHF.